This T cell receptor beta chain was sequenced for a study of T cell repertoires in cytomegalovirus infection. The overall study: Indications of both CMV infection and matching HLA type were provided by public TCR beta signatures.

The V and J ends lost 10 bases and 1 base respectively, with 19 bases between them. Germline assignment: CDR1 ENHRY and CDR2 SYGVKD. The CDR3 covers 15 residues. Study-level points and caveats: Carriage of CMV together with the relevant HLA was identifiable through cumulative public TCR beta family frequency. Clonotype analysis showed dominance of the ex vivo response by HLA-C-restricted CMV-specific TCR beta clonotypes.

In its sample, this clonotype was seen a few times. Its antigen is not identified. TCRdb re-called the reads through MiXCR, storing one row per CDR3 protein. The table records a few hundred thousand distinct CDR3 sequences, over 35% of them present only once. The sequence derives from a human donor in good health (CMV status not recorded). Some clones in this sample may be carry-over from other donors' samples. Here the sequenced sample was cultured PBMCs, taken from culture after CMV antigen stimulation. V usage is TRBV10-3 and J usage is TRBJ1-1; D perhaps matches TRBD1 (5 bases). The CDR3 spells CATQSGGSANTEAFF. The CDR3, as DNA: TGTGCCACCCAGAGCGGGGGATCAGCGAACACTGAAGCTTTCTTT.